The present entry profiles one T cell receptor (beta chain) with its context. The data are from a study of cytomegalovirus exposure and HLA in healthy donors. PCR employed 60 Vbeta and 13 Jbeta primers. TCRdb's copy holds only in-frame clones and misses some; the assay was immunoSEQ multiplex PCR. The data contain roughly 140,000 clones, 60% to 80% of them singletons. The length of the CDR3 is 13 residues. The germline V and J ends were trimmed by 3 bases and 4 bases, with 9 bases remaining between them. The germline gives CDR1 KGHSH, CDR2 LQKENI. The sequence was obtained from a woman in her 30s in good health and CMV-seronegative. The sample comprised PBMCs. The V call is TRBV18, the J call TRBJ1-2, with D perhaps matching TRBD1 (6 bases). CDR3 DNA: TGTGCCAGCTCACCCGGACAGACCTATGGCTACACCTTC. It translates to CASSPGQTYGYTF.